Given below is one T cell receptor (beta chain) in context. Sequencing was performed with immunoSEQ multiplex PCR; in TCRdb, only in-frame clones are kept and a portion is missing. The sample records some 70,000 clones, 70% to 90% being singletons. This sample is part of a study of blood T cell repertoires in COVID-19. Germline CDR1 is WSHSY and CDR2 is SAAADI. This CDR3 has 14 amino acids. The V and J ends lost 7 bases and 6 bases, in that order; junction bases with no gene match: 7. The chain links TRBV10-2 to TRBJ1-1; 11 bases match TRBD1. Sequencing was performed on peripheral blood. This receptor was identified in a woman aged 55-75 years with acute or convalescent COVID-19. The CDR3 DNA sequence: TGCGCCAGCACCCTCGGACAGGGGGCCCCTGAAGCTTTCTTT. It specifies CASTLGQGAPEAFF.